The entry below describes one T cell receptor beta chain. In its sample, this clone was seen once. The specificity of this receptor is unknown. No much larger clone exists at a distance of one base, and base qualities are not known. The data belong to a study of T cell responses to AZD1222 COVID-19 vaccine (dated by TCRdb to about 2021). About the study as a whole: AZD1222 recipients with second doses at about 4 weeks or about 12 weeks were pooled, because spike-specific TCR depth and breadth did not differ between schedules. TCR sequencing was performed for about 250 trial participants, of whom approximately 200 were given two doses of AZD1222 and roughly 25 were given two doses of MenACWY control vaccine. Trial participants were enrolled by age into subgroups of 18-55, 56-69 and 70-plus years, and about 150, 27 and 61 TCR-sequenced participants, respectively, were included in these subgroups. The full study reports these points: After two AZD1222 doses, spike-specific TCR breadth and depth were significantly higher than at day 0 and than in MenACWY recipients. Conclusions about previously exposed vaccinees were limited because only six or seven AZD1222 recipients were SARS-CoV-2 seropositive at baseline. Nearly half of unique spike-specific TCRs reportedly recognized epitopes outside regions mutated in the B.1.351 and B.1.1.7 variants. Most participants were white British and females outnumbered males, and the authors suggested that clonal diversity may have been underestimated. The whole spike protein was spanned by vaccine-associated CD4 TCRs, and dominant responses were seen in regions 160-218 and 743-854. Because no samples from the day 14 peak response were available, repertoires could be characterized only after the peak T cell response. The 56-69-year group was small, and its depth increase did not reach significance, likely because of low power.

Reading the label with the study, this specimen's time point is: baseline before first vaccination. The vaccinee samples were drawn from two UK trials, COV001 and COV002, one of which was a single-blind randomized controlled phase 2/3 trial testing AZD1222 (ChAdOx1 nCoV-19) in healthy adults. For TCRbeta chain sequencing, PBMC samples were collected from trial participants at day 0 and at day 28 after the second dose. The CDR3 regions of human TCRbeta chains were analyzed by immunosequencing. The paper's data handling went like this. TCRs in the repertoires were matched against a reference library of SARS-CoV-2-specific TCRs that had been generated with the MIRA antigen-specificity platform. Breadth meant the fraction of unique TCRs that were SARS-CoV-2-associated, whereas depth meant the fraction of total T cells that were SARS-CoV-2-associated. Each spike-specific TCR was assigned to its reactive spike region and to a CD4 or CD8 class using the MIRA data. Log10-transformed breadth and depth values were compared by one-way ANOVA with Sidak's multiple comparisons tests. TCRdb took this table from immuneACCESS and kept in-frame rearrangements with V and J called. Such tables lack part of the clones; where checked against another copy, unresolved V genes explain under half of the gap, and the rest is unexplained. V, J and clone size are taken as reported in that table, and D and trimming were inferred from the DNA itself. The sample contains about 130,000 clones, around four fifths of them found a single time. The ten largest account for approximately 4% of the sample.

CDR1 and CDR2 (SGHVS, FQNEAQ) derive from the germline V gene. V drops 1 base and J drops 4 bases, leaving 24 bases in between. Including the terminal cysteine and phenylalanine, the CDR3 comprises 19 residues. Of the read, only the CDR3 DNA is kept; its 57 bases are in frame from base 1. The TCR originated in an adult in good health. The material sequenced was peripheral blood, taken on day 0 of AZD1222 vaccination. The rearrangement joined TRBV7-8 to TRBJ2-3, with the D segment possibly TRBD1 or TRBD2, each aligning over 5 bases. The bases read TGTGCCAGCAGCTTAGACTTCTGGGGGATCGGAGAAAAGTCAGATACGCAGTATTTT. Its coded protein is CASSLDFWGIGEKSDTQYF.